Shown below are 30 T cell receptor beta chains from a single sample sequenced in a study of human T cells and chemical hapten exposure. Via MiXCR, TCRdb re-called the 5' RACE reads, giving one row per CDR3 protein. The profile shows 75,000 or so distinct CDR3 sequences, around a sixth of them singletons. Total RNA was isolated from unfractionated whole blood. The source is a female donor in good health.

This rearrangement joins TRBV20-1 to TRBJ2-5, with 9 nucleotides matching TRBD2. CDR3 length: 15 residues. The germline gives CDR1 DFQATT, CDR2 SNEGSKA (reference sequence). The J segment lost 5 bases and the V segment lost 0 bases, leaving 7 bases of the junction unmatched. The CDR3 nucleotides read TGCAGTGCTAGAGATTTTGCGGGAGGGGGTGAGACCCAGTACTTC. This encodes CSARDFAGGGETQYF.

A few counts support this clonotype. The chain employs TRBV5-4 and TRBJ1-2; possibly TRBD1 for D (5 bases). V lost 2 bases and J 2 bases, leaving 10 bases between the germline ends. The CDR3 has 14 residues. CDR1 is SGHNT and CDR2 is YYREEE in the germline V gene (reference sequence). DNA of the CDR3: TGTGCCAGCAGCTTTAGGACACCGAACTATGGCTACACCTTC. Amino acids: CASSFRTPNYGYTF.

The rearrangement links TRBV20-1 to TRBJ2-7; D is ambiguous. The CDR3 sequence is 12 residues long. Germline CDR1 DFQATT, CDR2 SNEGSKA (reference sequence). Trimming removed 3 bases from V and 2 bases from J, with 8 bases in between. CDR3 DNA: TGCAGTGCTAGTGCAGGTACCTACGAGCAGTACTTC. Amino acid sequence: CSASAGTYEQYF.

CDR3 amino acids: CASSPRTGENYGYTF. The CDR3 nucleotides are TGTGCCAGCAGCCCCAGGACAGGGGAGAACTATGGCTACACCTTC. The chain joins TRBV7-2 to TRBJ1-2; 9 nucleotides line up with TRBD1. V lost 5 bases to trimming and J lost 2 bases; unmatched junction nucleotides: 6. The CDR3 is 15 amino acids. Germline V lookup: CDR1 SGHTA, CDR2 FQGNSA.

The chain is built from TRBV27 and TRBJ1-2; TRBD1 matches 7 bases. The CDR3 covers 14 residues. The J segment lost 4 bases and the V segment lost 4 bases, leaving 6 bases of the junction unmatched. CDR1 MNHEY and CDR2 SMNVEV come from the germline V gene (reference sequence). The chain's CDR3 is CASSSGGGIYGYTF. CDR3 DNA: TGTGCCAGCAGTTCAGGGGGGGGAATCTATGGCTACACCTTC.

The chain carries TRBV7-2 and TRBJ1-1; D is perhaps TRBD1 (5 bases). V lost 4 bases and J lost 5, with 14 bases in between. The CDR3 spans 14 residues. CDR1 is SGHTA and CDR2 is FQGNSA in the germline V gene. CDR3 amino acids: CASSSRVQGTEAFF. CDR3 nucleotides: TGTGCCAGCAGCTCCCGGGTCCAGGGAACTGAAGCTTTCTTT.

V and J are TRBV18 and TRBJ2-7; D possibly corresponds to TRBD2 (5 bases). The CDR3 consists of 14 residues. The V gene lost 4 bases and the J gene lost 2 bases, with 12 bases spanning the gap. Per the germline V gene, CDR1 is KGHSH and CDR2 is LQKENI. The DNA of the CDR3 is TGTGCCAGCTCACAAAAGAGCGGTACCTACGAGCAGTACTTC. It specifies CASSQKSGTYEQYF.

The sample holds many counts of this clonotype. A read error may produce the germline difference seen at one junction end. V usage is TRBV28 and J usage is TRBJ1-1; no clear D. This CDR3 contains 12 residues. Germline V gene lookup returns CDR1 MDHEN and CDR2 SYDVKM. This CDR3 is CASSLATDFLSF. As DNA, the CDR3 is TGTGCCAGCAGTTTAGCCACGGATTTTCTTTCTTTT.

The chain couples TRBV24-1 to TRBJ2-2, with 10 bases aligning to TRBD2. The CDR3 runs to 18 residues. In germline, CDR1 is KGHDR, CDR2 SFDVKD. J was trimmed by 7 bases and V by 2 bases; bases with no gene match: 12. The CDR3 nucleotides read TGTGCCACCAGTGATTCACCTCAGCGGGGGGGCCAGATCGGGGAGCTGTTTTTT. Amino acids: CATSDSPQRGGQIGELFF.

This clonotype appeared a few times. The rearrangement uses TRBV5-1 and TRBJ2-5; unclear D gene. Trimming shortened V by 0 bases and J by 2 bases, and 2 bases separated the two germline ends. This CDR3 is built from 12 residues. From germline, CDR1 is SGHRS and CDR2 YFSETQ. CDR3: CASSLEQETQYF. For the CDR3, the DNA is TGCGCCAGCAGCTTGGAACAAGAGACCCAGTACTTC.

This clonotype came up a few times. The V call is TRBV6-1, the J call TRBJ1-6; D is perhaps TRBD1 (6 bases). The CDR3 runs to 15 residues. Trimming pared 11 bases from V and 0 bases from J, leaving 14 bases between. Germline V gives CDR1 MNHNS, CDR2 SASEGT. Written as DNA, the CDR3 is TGTGCCGTCACACAGGGTAGCTCCTATAATTCACCCCTCCACTTT. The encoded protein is CAVTQGSSYNSPLHF.

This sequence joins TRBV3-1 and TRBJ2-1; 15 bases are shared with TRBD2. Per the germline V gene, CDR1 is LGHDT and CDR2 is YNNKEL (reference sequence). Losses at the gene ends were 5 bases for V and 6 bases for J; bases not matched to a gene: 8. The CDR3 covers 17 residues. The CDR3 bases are TGTGCCAGCAGCTGGACTAGCGGGGGGGCACGAGTCAATGAGCAGTTCTTC. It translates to CASSWTSGGARVNEQFF.

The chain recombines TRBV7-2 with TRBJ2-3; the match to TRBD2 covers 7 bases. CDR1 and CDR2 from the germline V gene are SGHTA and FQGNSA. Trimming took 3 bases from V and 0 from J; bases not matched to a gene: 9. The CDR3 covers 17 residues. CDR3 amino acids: CASSFSASGASTDTQYF. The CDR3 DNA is TGTGCCAGCAGCTTCTCCGCTAGCGGAGCTAGCACAGATACGCAGTATTTT. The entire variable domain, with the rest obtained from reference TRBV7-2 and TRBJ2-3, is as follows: GAGVSQSPSNKVTEKGKDVELRCDPISGHTALYWYRQSLGQGLEFLIYFQGNSAPDKSGLPSDRFSAERTGGSVSTLTIQRTQQEDSAVYLCASSFSASGASTDTQYFGPGTRLTVL.

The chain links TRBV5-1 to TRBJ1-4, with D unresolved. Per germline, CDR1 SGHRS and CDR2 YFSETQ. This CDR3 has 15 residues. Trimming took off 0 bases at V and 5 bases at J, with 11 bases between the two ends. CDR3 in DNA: TGCGCCAGCAGCTTGGCGGGCGTTCCGAATGAAAAACTGTTTTTT. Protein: CASSLAGVPNEKLFF.

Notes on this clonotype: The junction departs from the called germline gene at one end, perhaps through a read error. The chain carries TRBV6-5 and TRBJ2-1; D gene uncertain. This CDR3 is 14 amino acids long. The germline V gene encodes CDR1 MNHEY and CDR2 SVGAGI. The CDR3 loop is CASSSLGSYDEQFF. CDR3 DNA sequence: TGTGCCAGCAGTTCACTTGGCTCCTACGATGAGCAGTTCTTC.

CDR3 loop: CASSVQLDTEAFF. The CDR3 region has the DNA TGTGCCAGCAGCGTCCAGCTAGACACTGAAGCTTTCTTT. The J gene is TRBJ1-1, the V gene TRBV9; D is undetermined. Germline V CDR1 and CDR2: SGDLS, YYNGEE. This CDR3 is 13 amino acids long. V lost 2 bases and J 3 bases, leaving 8 bases between the germline ends.

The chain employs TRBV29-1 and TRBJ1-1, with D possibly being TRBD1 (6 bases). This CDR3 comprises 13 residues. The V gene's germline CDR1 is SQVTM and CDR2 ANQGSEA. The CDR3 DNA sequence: TGCAGTGGACAGTACTGGCCGAACACTGAAGCTTTCTTT. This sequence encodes CSGQYWPNTEAFF.

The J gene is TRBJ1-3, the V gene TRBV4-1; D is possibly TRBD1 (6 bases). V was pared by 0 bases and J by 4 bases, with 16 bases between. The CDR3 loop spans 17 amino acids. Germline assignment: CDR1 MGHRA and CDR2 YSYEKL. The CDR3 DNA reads TGCGCCAGCAGCCAAGATGGGAGAGGGGGGTCAGGAAACACCATATATTTT. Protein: CASSQDGRGGSGNTIYF.

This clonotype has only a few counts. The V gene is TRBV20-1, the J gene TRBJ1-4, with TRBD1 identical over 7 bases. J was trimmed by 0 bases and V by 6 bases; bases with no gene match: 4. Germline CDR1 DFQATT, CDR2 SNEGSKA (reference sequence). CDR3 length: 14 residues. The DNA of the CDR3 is TGCAGTGCGGAAGGGGGCCCAACTAATGAAAAACTGTTTTTT. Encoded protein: CSAEGGPTNEKLFF.

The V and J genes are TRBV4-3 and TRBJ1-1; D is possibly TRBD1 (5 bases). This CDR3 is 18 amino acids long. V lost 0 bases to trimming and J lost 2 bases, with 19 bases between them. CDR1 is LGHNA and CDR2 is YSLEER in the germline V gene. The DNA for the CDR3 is TGCGCCAGCAGCCAAGATCTCTCGAAGTTGGGGGGAAACACTGAAGCTTTCTTT. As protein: CASSQDLSKLGGNTEAFF.

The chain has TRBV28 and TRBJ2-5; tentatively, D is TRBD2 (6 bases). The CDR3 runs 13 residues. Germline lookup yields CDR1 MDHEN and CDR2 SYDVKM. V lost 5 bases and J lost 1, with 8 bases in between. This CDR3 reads CASSRELQETQYF. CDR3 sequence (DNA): TGTGCCAGCAGTCGGGAGCTCCAAGAGACCCAGTACTTC.

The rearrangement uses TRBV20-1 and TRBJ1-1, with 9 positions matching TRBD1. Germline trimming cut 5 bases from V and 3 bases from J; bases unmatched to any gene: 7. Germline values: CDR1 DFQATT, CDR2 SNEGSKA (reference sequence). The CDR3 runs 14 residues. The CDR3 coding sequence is TGCAGTGCTTTTCCGGGACAGGGTTACACTGAAGCTTTCTTT. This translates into CSAFPGQGYTEAFF.

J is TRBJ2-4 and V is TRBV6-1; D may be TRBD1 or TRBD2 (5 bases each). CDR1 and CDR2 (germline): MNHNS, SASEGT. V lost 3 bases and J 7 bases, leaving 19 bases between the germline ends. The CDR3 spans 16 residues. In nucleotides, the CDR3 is TGTGCCAGCAGTGACTGGGGCCGGAGCTCGGGGAACATTCAGTACTTC. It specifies CASSDWGRSSGNIQYF.

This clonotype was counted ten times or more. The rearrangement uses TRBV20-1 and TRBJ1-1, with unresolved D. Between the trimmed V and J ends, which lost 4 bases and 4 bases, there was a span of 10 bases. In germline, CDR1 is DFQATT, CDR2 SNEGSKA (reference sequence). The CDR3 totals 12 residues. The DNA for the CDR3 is TGCAGTGCTACCCCGAGATTCACTGAAGCTTTCTTT. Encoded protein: CSATPRFTEAFF.

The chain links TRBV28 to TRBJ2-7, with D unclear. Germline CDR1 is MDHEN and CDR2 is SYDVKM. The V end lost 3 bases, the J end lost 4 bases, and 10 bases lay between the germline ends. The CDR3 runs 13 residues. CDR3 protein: CASSLGSEYEQYF. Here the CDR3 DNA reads TGTGCCAGCAGTTTGGGGTCAGAGTACGAGCAGTACTTC.

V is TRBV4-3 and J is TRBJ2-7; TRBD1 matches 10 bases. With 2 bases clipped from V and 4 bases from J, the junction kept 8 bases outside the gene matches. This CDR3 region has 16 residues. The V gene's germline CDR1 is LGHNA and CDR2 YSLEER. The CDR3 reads CASSQSDGTGVYEQYF. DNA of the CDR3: TGCGCCAGCAGCCAATCCGACGGGACAGGGGTTTACGAGCAGTACTTC.

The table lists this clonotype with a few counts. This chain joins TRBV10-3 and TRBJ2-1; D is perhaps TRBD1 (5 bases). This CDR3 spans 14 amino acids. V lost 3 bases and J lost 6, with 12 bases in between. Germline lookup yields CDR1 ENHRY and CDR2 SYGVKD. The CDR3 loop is CAISETGQPNEQFF. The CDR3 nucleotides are TGTGCCATCAGTGAAACAGGTCAACCCAATGAGCAGTTCTTC.

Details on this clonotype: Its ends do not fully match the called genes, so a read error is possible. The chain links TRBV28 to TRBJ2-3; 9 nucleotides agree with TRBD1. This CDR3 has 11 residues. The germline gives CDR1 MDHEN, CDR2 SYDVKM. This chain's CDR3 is CATTTGTGTNF. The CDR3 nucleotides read TGTGCCACCACGACCGGGACAGGGACCAATTTT.

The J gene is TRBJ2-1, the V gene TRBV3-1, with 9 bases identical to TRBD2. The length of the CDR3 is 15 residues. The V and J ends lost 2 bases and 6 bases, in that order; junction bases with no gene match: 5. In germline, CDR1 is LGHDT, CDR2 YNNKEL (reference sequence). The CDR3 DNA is TGTGCCAGCAGCCAACTGGCGGGGGGGATCAATGAGCAGTTCTTC. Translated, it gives CASSQLAGGINEQFF.

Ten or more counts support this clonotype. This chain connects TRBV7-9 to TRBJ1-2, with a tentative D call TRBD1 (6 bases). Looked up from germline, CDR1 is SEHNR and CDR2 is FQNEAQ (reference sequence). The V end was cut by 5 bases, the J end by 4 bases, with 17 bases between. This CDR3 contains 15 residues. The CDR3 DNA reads TGTGCCAGCAGCGCTGGACAGACTAGAGTCTATGGCTACACCTTC. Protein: CASSAGQTRVYGYTF.